The clone carrying this TCR beta chain was picked up many times. This record belongs to a study of cytotoxic CD8 clonotypes in ibrutinib-treated CLL. Germline V gene sequence: CDR1 SGHRS, CDR2 YFSETQ. The CDR3 contains 14 residues. Between the trimmed V and J ends, which lost 0 bases and 0 bases, there was a span of 6 bases. Sequenced by immunoSEQ multiplex PCR; TCRdb stores in-frame clones only, minus some. In the table there are approximately 120,000 clones, 50% to 65% of which are singletons. This TCR was recovered from a human donor with chronic lymphocytic leukemia. The material was PBMCs, obtained after 24 months of ibrutinib treatment. The chain combines TRBV5-1 with TRBJ2-5; D is undetermined. CDR3 loop: CASSLAMNQETQYF. The CDR3 DNA reads as TGCGCCAGCAGCTTGGCAATGAACCAAGAGACCCAGTACTTC.